The rows below give T cell receptor beta chains drawn from one sample of a study of T cell changes during pregnancy in multiple sclerosis. Here immunoSEQ multiplex PCR was the method, and the copy in TCRdb shows in-frame clones only, minus some. The table has around 63,000 clones, about 90% seen once. This sample comprised peripheral blood, obtained after pregnancy. All receptors derive from a female donor with multiple sclerosis, enrolled in a pregnancy study. Each CDR3 is given with its conserved first and last residue. Each record gives: D gene, clone size, J gene, V gene, CDR3 DNA, CDR3 protein. The D gene is left open where the match is weak. Not all rows give a size; the values are once, few, many and, for expanded clones, a class.

TRBD2 | . | TRBJ2-7 | TRBV9 | TGTGCCAGCAGCCGGGGCGGGGGGAGCTCCTACGAGCAGTACTTC | CASSRGGGSSYEQYF
. | . | TRBJ1-2 | TRBV28 | TGTGCCGCGAACGGGGGTGAGGCTAACTATGGCTACACCTTC | CAANGGEANYGYTF
. | . | TRBJ2-2 | TRBV5-1 | TGCGCCAGCAGCCCTCTACGGGAAAACACCGGGGAGCTGTTTTTT | CASSPLRENTGELFF
. | . | TRBJ2-3 | TRBV7-2 | TGTGCCAGCAGCCGGACTGCAGATACGCAGTATTTT | CASSRTADTQYF
TRBD1 | . | TRBJ1-1 | TRBV2 | TGTGCCAGGATGGGACAGACGAACACTGAAGCTTTCTTT | CARMGQTNTEAFF
. | . | TRBJ2-7 | TRBV10-2 | TGCGCCAGCAGTAGAAGGGAGTCCTACGAGCAGTACTTC | CASSRRESYEQYF
TRBD1 | once | TRBJ1-5 | TRBV15 | TGTGCCACCAGCAGAGGGGGGGACAGGTTTGACAATCAGCCCCAGCATTTT | CATSRGGDRFDNQPQHF
. | . | TRBJ1-5 | TRBV25-1 | TGTGCCAGCAGTTTCGGCAGGGGAAATCAGCCCCAGCATTTT | CASSFGRGNQPQHF
. | . | TRBJ1-1 | TRBV18 | TGTGCCAGCTCACTGACTGAGAACACTGAAGCTTTCTTT | CASSLTENTEAFF
TRBD2 | once | TRBJ2-7 | TRBV9 | TGTGCCAGCAGCCCAGGGACTAGCCAGAACGAGCAGTACTTC | CASSPGTSQNEQYF
TRBD2 | . | TRBJ2-7 | TRBV2 | TGTGCCAGCAGTGGGGGGCTAGCGGGAACCTACGAGCAGTACTTC | CASSGGLAGTYEQYF
TRBD1 | . | TRBJ1-2 | TRBV9 | TGTGCCAGCAGCGTAGCTCGGGACAGGGAGAACTATGGCTACACCTTC | CASSVARDRENYGYTF
TRBD2 | . | TRBJ2-2 | TRBV2 | TGTGCCAGCAGGCGGGAGGGCACCGGGGAGCTGTTTTTT | CASRREGTGELFF
TRBD1 | . | TRBJ1-1 | TRBV10-2 | TGCGCCAGCAGTACAAGCTTTTTCCCGGGACAGGGGGCGGGTGCCCGGAGCACTGAAGCTTTCTTT | CASSTSFFPGQGAGARSTEAFF
. | . | TRBJ2-7 | TRBV6-6 | TGTGCCAGCACTCAAGGTGGAGGGGCCTACGAGCAGTACTTC | CASTQGGGAYEQYF
TRBD2 | . | TRBJ2-7 | TRBV5-1 | TGCGCCAGCAGCTTAGGCTCTAGCGGGAAAGCCTACGAGCAGTACTTC | CASSLGSSGKAYEQYF
TRBD2 | . | TRBJ2-1 | TRBV2 | TGTGCCAGCAGTGAGCACGGGACTATTTTATTCTTC | CASSEHGTILFF
TRBD1 | . | TRBJ1-1 | TRBV30 | TGTGCCTGGAGTGTAACGGGGACAGGGGCGTTCCACATGAACACTGAAGCTTTCTTT | CAWSVTGTGAFHMNTEAFF
TRBD1 | . | TRBJ2-5 | TRBV4-1 | TGCGCCAGCAGCGCCCGACAGGGGGTAGAGACCCAGTACTTC | CASSARQGVETQYF
. | . | TRBJ2-5 | TRBV7-3 | TGTGCCAGCAGCCCACAGCAGATACAAGAGACCCAGTACTTC | CASSPQQIQETQYF
. | . | TRBJ2-7 | TRBV27 | TGTGCCAGCAGTTTATTAGGGACAAGGTCTTTCGAGCAGTACTTC | CASSLLGTRSFEQYF
TRBD1 | . | TRBJ2-1 | TRBV5-1 | TGCGCCAGCAGCGCAGGACAGGGAGTGGGCAATGAGCAGTTCTTC | CASSAGQGVGNEQFF
. | . | TRBJ2-5 | TRBV10-2 | TGCGCCAGCAGTGAGTCGAGGGACACCATACAGTACTTC | CASSESRDTIQYF
. | . | TRBJ1-2 | TRBV14 | TGTGCCAGCAGCCCCATCAGGTCGGATGGCTACACCTTC | CASSPIRSDGYTF
TRBD2 | . | TRBJ2-6 | TRBV7-2 | TGTGCCAGCAGCCTAGGGACTAGCTTTGGGGCCAACGTCCTGACTTTC | CASSLGTSFGANVLTF
TRBD2 | . | TRBJ2-7 | TRBV5-1 | TGCGCCAGCAGCTATTCAGGTATCGGTCAGCTGCTAGCGGGCGAGCAGTACTTC | CASSYSGIGQLLAGEQYF
TRBD1 | . | TRBJ2-2 | TRBV19 | TGTGCCAGTCTTATGGGACAGGGGAACACCGGGGAGCTGTTTTTT | CASLMGQGNTGELFF
TRBD2 | . | TRBJ2-5 | TRBV5-4 | TGTGCCAGCAGCGAACTAGCGGGAGGGCCCAGGGAGACCCAGTACTTC | CASSELAGGPRETQYF
TRBD2 | . | TRBJ2-3 | TRBV4-1 | TGCGCCAGCAGCTTAGCGGGCCCGACAGATACGCAGTATTTT | CASSLAGPTDTQYF
TRBD2 | once | TRBJ2-1 | TRBV29-1 | TGCAGCGTTCTCGGACTAGCGGGACCATCCAGCTCCTACAATGAGCAGTTCTTC | CSVLGLAGPSSSYNEQFF
. | . | TRBJ2-2 | TRBV6-4 | TGTGCCAGCAGTGACCCTTTTAAAACCGGGGAGCTGTTTTTT | CASSDPFKTGELFF
TRBD2 | . | TRBJ2-5 | TRBV19 | TGTGCCAGTACCCCTTCGGGACTAGCGGGAGGGGCTCAAGAGACCCAGTACTTC | CASTPSGLAGGAQETQYF
TRBD1 | . | TRBJ2-7 | TRBV10-3 | TGTGCCATCAATAGGGACAGGGATGGGGGGCAGTACTTC | CAINRDRDGGQYF
. | few | TRBJ1-1 | TRBV30 | TGTGCCTGGAGTGGGGACAAGAACACTGAAGCTTTCTTT | CAWSGDKNTEAFF
TRBD1 | . | TRBJ1-5 | TRBV10-3 | TGTGCCATAGGGACAGCTTTCAATCAGCCCCAGCATTTT | CAIGTAFNQPQHF
. | many | TRBJ1-5 | TRBV7-9 | TGTGCCAGCAGCAAACAGGGTAGCAATCAGCCCCAGCATTTT | CASSKQGSNQPQHF
TRBD1 | . | TRBJ1-5 | TRBV2 | TGTGCCAGCAGCGAACAGGGGAGCAATCAGCCCCAGCATTTT | CASSEQGSNQPQHF
TRBD1 | . | TRBJ1-4 | TRBV6-1 | TGTGCCAGCAGTGCTCGACAGGGGCCGGACTTTGCAACTAATGAAAAACTGTTTTTT | CASSARQGPDFATNEKLFF
TRBD1 | . | TRBJ2-7 | TRBV5-6 | TGTGCCAGCAGCTTAACAGACCGGGACAGAGGCGAGCAGTACTTC | CASSLTDRDRGEQYF
. | . | TRBJ1-4 | TRBV27 | TGTGCCAGCAGCGAAACCCCAAGACGGAGTAATGAAAAACTGTTTTTT | CASSETPRRSNEKLFF
. | . | TRBJ2-6 | TRBV4-3 | TGCGCCAGCAGCCCGGGACTCGGGTCCGGGGCCAACGTCCTGACTTTC | CASSPGLGSGANVLTF
. | few | TRBJ2-1 | TRBV29-1 | TGCAGCGCCACCCGGGACTCGCAGTTCTTC | CSATRDSQFF
TRBD2 | . | TRBJ2-5 | TRBV5-4 | TGTGCCAGCAGCTCCGATCAGCGGGACTACCAAGAGACCCAGTACTTC | CASSSDQRDYQETQYF
. | . | TRBJ2-6 | TRBV7-3 | TGTGCCAGCAGCTTAACCCAGGTTTCTGGGGCCAACGTCCTGACTTTC | CASSLTQVSGANVLTF
TRBD2 | . | TRBJ2-3 | TRBV4-1 | TGCGCCAGCAGCCAAGATTTGGGACTAGCGACAGATACGCAGTATTTT | CASSQDLGLATDTQYF
. | . | TRBJ1-5 | TRBV5-1 | TGCGCCAGCAGAGGGGAGGGCAATCAGCCCCAGCATTTT | CASRGEGNQPQHF
. | few | TRBJ2-7 | TRBV7-2 | TGTGCCAGCAGCGCCGGACACCACTACGAGCAGTACTTC | CASSAGHHYEQYF
. | once | TRBJ2-3 | TRBV5-1 | TGCGCCAGCAGCTTGGGGGCAGGGAAAGATACGCAGTATTTT | CASSLGAGKDTQYF
TRBD1 | once | TRBJ1-2 | TRBV25-1 | TGTGCCAGCAGGGGCCCTATTGACAGGGGATTCTATGGCTACACCTTC | CASRGPIDRGFYGYTF
. | . | TRBJ2-3 | TRBV10-3 | TGTGCCATCAGCCCTTCCGGGGGAGAGGAAGATACGCAGTATTTT | CAISPSGGEEDTQYF
TRBD2 | . | TRBJ2-7 | TRBV6-1 | TGTGCCAGCAGTGGCGGGAGAAACTACGAGCAGTACTTC | CASSGGRNYEQYF
TRBD1 | . | TRBJ2-7 | TRBV6-1 | TGTGCCAGCAGTGGGACAGGGCTCTTCAACTCCTACGAGCAGTACTTC | CASSGTGLFNSYEQYF